What follows are 32 T cell receptor beta chains derived from one specimen sequenced in a study of T-cell reconstitution after alpha-beta-depleted transplantation in children. Unique molecular identifiers were incorporated when the TCRbeta library was constructed. TCRdb processed the PCR reads anew with MiXCR; each CDR3 protein has one entry. The sample includes fewer than 500,000 distinct CDR3 sequences, 43% of them seen just once. This specimen consisted of PBMCs, obtained before TCRalphabeta/CD19-depleted stem cell transplant. Source of these receptors: a girl under 10 years old with aplastic anemia, due to receive a stem cell transplant.

This clonotype has at least ten counts. The rearrangement links TRBV3-1 to TRBJ2-7; 12 bases are a match to TRBD2. V was pared by 4 bases and J by 5 bases, with 6 bases of the junction left unmatched. CDR3 length: 15 residues. CDR1 and CDR2 (germline): LGHDT, YNNKEL (reference sequence). For the CDR3, the DNA is TGTGCCAGCAGCCGCAGACTAGCGGGAGACCACGAGCAGTACTTC. This codes for CASSRRLAGDHEQYF.

The chain links TRBV6-5 to TRBJ2-7, with D possibly TRBD1 on 5 matching bases. The germline CDR1 and CDR2 sequences are MNHEY and SVGAGI. V lost 2 bases and J lost 4, with 9 bases in between. This CDR3 spans 13 amino acids. For the CDR3, the DNA is TGTGCCAGCAGTTACGCTCAGGGATACGAGCAGTACTTC. Translation: CASSYAQGYEQYF.

The chain is built from TRBV10-3 and TRBJ1-5; TRBD1 aligns across 8 bases. Trimming cost V 3 bases and J 5 bases; bases outside gene matches: 3. From germline, CDR1 is ENHRY and CDR2 SYGVKD. The CDR3 runs to 14 residues. This CDR3 reads CAISDYRGDQPQHF. The CDR3 region has the DNA TGTGCCATCAGTGATTACAGGGGGGATCAGCCCCAGCATTTT.

This clonotype was counted between two and nine times. CDR3 coding DNA: TGCAGTGCTAGAGATCCGAGACAGGGGGCGAGGGAGCAGTACTTC. It yields the protein CSARDPRQGAREQYF. V is TRBV20-1 and J is TRBJ2-7; TRBD1 aligns across 10 bases. There are 15 residues in the CDR3. Trimming took 0 bases from V and 7 from J; bases not matched to a gene: 9. Germline V gene data show CDR1 as DFQATT and CDR2 as SNEGSKA (reference sequence).

This clonotype was observed many times. The chain has TRBV7-2 and TRBJ1-2; D not resolved. CDR1 SGHTA and CDR2 FQGNSA come from the germline V gene. The CDR3 length is 13 residues. The V end lost 4 bases, the J end lost 4 bases, and 10 bases lay between the germline ends. The CDR3 sequence is CASSSPASYGYTF. The DNA of the CDR3 is TGTGCCAGCAGCTCCCCAGCCAGCTATGGCTACACCTTC.

This clonotype has a single count. This sequence joins TRBV6-1 and TRBJ2-3, with TRBD2 identical over 12 bases. Germline lookup yields CDR1 MNHNS and CDR2 SASEGT. The V segment lost 7 bases and the J segment 5 bases; nucleotides outside the gene matches: 7. CDR3 length equals 15 residues. CDR3 amino acids: CASKPSGRARDTQYF. The CDR3 DNA follows: TGTGCCAGCAAACCTAGCGGGAGGGCAAGAGATACGCAGTATTTT.

This clonotype has only a few counts. V and J are TRBV20-1 and TRBJ1-1, with no clear D. This CDR3 comprises 11 residues. Per germline, CDR1 DFQATT and CDR2 SNEGSKA (reference sequence). With 5 bases removed from V and 0 bases from J, the gap between germline ends came to 4 bases. CDR3 amino acids: CSAPLNTEAFF. Here the CDR3 DNA reads TGCAGTGCTCCATTGAACACTGAAGCTTTCTTT.

This chain links TRBV7-8 with TRBJ2-2; TRBD1 might be the D (5 bases). The CDR3 spans 16 residues. CDR1 is SGHVS, CDR2 FQNEAQ, per germline. V dropped 7 bases and J dropped 2 bases, with 17 bases sitting between them. CDR3 nucleotide sequence: TGTGCCAGCACCGGAGAGTGGGGCCCAAACACCGGGGAGCTGTTTTTT. It encodes CASTGEWGPNTGELFF. The full variable domain, rest sourced from reference TRBV7-8 and TRBJ2-2, is GAGVSQSPRYKVAKRGQDVALRCDPISGHVSLFWYQQALGQGPEFLTYFQNEAQLDKSGLPSDRFFAERPEGSVSTLKIQRTQQEDSAVYLCASTGEWGPNTGELFFGEGSRLTVL.

J is TRBJ1-5 and V is TRBV28; 8 bases align to TRBD1. There are 14 residues in the CDR3. After removal of 5 bases from V and 6 bases from J, the junction contained 6 bases not matched to a gene. The germline V gene has CDR1 MDHEN and CDR2 SYDVKM. CDR3 region: CASSLDRAGQPQHF. The CDR3 region has the DNA TGTGCCAGCAGTCTGGACAGGGCTGGTCAGCCCCAGCATTTT.

This clonotype was recorded at least ten times. The chain joins TRBV7-9 to TRBJ1-1; D might be TRBD1 (5 bases). The CDR3 covers 14 residues. The V gene's germline CDR1 is SEHNR and CDR2 FQNEAQ (reference sequence). The V end was cut by 0 bases, the J end by 7 bases, with 12 bases between. CDR3 nucleotide sequence: TGTGCCAGCAGCTTAGCCGGGGGAGCGAATGAAGCTTTCTTT. Translation gives CASSLAGGANEAFF.

This rearrangement joins TRBV11-3 to TRBJ2-1; 10 bases fit TRBD1. CDR3 length: 17 amino acids. The V gene end was trimmed by 4 bases and the J gene end by 7 bases; junction bases not matched to a gene: 13. Germline V gene lookup returns CDR1 SGHNT and CDR2 YENEEA. CDR3 DNA: TGTGCCAGCAGCTCGAAACGGGGGACAGGGGACCTTAATGAGCAGTTCTTC. Its translation is CASSSKRGTGDLNEQFF.

This clonotype was seen many times. The chain recombines TRBV10-2 with TRBJ2-5; 7 nucleotides align to TRBD2. Unmatched junction bases numbered 9, after V lost 0 bases and J lost 5 bases. The CDR3 has 16 residues. Per the germline V gene, CDR1 is WSHSY and CDR2 is SAAADI. CDR3 DNA: TGCGCCAGCAGTGAGTCCCTAGCGGCCCCGACGGAGACCCAGTACTTC. This codes for CASSESLAAPTETQYF.

The genes are TRBV20-1 and TRBJ1-2; 8 nucleotides align to TRBD1. Germline assignment: CDR1 DFQATT and CDR2 SNEGSKA (reference sequence). CDR3 size: 16 residues. V lost 6 bases to trimming and J lost 1 base; unmatched junction nucleotides: 13. The CDR3 DNA reads as TGCAGTGCCCCTTTGGCGGACAGGGATCATAACTATGGCTACACCTTC. It translates to CSAPLADRDHNYGYTF.

V gene TRBV7-3 combines with J gene TRBJ1-3; TRBD1 matches 7 bases. This CDR3 comprises 15 residues. Germline V gives CDR1 SGHTA, CDR2 FQGTGA. With V trimmed by 1 base and J by 4 bases, 4 bases remained unmatched. The CDR3: CASSLMGTAGNTIYF. For the CDR3, the DNA is TGTGCCAGCAGCTTAATGGGGACAGCCGGAAACACCATATATTTT.

The chain combines TRBV11-2 with TRBJ2-7; the D is unclear. The CDR3 sequence is 15 residues long. Germline assignment: CDR1 SGHAT and CDR2 FQNNGV. Trimming left V 2 bases short and J 3 bases short, with 14 bases between. The CDR3 loop is CASSLIMGQHYEQYF. In DNA form, the CDR3 reads TGTGCCAGCAGCTTAATAATGGGTCAACACTACGAGCAGTACTTC.

V and J are TRBV28 and TRBJ2-7, with 7 nucleotides matching TRBD1. Trimming took 5 bases from V and 9 from J; bases not matched to a gene: 13. The CDR3 consists of 14 residues. CDR1 is MDHEN and CDR2 is SYDVKM in the germline V gene. The chain's CDR3 is CASSRPRQGRAQYF. CDR3 nucleotide sequence: TGTGCCAGCAGTCGGCCCCGACAGGGCCGGGCGCAGTACTTC.

J is TRBJ2-1 and V is TRBV10-2, with no clear D. Trimming stripped 3 bases from V and 7 bases from J, with 13 bases between. Looked up from germline, CDR1 is WSHSY and CDR2 is SAAADI. This CDR3 contains 14 residues. For the CDR3, the DNA is TGCGCCAGCAGTGAAGACTTTCTGGGTAATGAGCAGTTCTTC. Translated, it gives CASSEDFLGNEQFF.

The chain is built from TRBV20-1 and TRBJ1-5, with D possibly being TRBD1 (5 bases). Trimming cost V 4 bases and J 1 base, with 11 bases left between them. This CDR3 is 14 amino acids long. From germline, CDR1 is DFQATT and CDR2 SNEGSKA (reference sequence). The CDR3 sequence: CSATSPGSNQPQHF. CDR3 coding DNA: TGCAGTGCTACCTCTCCAGGGAGCAATCAGCCCCAGCATTTT.

The V and J genes are TRBV15 and TRBJ2-5, with TRBD1 as a possible D gene (8 bases). CDR3 length: 20 residues. Looked up from germline, CDR1 is LNHNV and CDR2 is YYDKDF (reference sequence). V was clipped by 1 base and J by 0 bases, with 24 bases between them. The CDR3 loop is CATSRVGGQGANRYQETQYF. The CDR3 nucleotides read TGTGCCACCAGCAGAGTGGGGGGGCAGGGGGCCAACCGGTACCAAGAGACCCAGTACTTC.

V usage is TRBV6-1 and J usage is TRBJ1-2; D remains ambiguous. Per the germline V gene, CDR1 is MNHNS and CDR2 is SASEGT. The V and J ends lost 7 bases and 0 bases respectively, with 9 bases between them. This CDR3 spans 13 amino acids. This CDR3 reads CASKADANYGYTF. In nucleotides, the CDR3 is TGTGCCAGCAAGGCAGACGCTAACTATGGCTACACCTTC.

Remarks on this clonotype: A much larger clone lies one base from this, so it may be a read error. The chain carries TRBV28 and TRBJ1-2, with D perhaps matching TRBD1 (6 bases). In germline, CDR1 is MDHEN, CDR2 SYDVKM. This CDR3 comprises 16 residues. The CDR3 reads CASSLFQGTSNYGDTF. The CDR3 DNA reads TGTGCCAGCAGTCTATTTCAGGGGACCTCTAACTATGGCGACACCTTC.

The chain employs TRBV20-1 and TRBJ1-6; tentative D call: TRBD1 (5 bases). Trimming removed 6 bases from V and 1 base from J, with 13 bases in between. CDR3 length: 15 amino acids. Germline assignment: CDR1 DFQATT and CDR2 SNEGSKA (reference sequence). DNA for the CDR3: TGCAGTGCCGGTCGGGGGGGTTCCTATAATTCACCCCTCCACTTT. This sequence encodes CSAGRGGSYNSPLHF.

This sequence joins TRBV25-1 and TRBJ2-2; 8 bases are shared with TRBD2. V lost 4 bases to trimming and J lost 0 bases; unmatched junction nucleotides: 1. From germline, CDR1 is MGHDK and CDR2 SYGVNS. The CDR3 extends over 15 amino acids. The CDR3 loop reads CASSVSGANTGELFF. Written as DNA, the CDR3 is TGTGCCAGCAGTGTTAGCGGGGCGAACACCGGGGAGCTGTTTTTT.

This clonotype came up many times. This chain links TRBV12-3 or TRBV12-4 with TRBJ1-5, with D hard to call. The CDR3 runs 14 residues. With 8 bases removed from V and 2 bases from J, the gap between germline ends came to 13 bases. Here the CDR3 reads CASVKFGGNQPQHF. Here the CDR3 DNA reads TGTGCCAGCGTCAAGTTCGGTGGCAATCAGCCCCAGCATTTT.

J is TRBJ2-5 and V is TRBV5-1; tentatively, D is TRBD1 (5 bases). The CDR3 contains 14 residues. CDR1 is SGHRS and CDR2 is YFSETQ in the germline V gene. The V and J ends lost 1 base and 1 base respectively, with 8 bases between them. DNA for the CDR3: TGCGCCAGCAGCTTGCAGCAGGGCCAAGAGACCCAGTACTTC. Its protein product is CASSLQQGQETQYF.

This clonotype was recorded many times. V and J are TRBV12-3 or TRBV12-4 and TRBJ1-1; D perhaps matches TRBD1 (6 bases). The V gene lost 7 bases and the J gene lost 4 bases, with 19 bases spanning the gap. The CDR3 totals 15 residues. The CDR3 region has the DNA TGTGCCAGCACCAGGGGCGGGGTTAGGTTCACTGAAGCTTTCTTT. It codes for CASTRGGVRFTEAFF.

The chain carries TRBV5-1 and TRBJ2-2; TRBD2 aligns across 11 bases. Germline V lookup: CDR1 SGHRS, CDR2 YFSETQ. The CDR3 totals 15 residues. DNA of the CDR3: TGCGCTACGGCAGGGGGGACTAGCGGAACCGGGGAGCTGTTTTTT. This sequence encodes CATAGGTSGTGELFF.

This chain joins TRBV11-3 and TRBJ2-1, with D perhaps assigned TRBD1 or TRBD2 (6 bases each). The germline V gene has CDR1 SGHNT and CDR2 YENEEA. V gave up 1 base and J gave up 5 bases, with 18 bases separating them. The CDR3 runs to 17 residues. The CDR3 sequence: CASSLGDPWGADNEQFF. The CDR3 DNA is TGTGCCAGCAGCTTAGGAGACCCTTGGGGGGCGGACAATGAGCAGTTCTTC.

In its sample, this clonotype was seen once. This chain links TRBV7-9 with TRBJ2-1; D is possibly TRBD2 (6 bases). Trimming stripped 6 bases from V and 2 bases from J, with 14 bases between. CDR3 size: 15 residues. Germline V lookup: CDR1 SEHNR, CDR2 FQNEAQ (reference sequence). The CDR3 reads CASRPSGWTYNEQFF. CDR3 coding DNA: TGTGCCAGCAGACCCAGCGGGTGGACCTACAATGAGCAGTTCTTC. Full variable domain (remainder filled in from reference TRBV7-9 and TRBJ2-1): DTGVSQNPRHKITKRGQNVTFRCDPISEHNRLYWYRQTLGQGPEFLTYFQNEAQLEKSRLLSDRFSAERPKGSFSTLEIQRTEQGDSAMYLCASRPSGWTYNEQFFGPGTRLTVL.

The J gene is TRBJ1-6, the V gene TRBV28; maybe TRBD1 (6 bases). This CDR3 spans 11 amino acids. The germline V gene encodes CDR1 MDHEN and CDR2 SYDVKM. V was shortened by 5 bases and J by 14 bases, with 10 bases between the two germline ends. The chain's CDR3 is CASSVRGSLHF. In nucleotides, the CDR3 is TGTGCCAGCAGTGTCAGGGGTTCCCTCCACTTT.

A few counts support this clonotype. This chain joins TRBV5-1 and TRBJ2-7; perhaps TRBD2 as D (5 bases). Trimming shortened V by 0 bases and J by 0 bases, and 7 bases separated the two germline ends. Germline V gene sequence: CDR1 SGHRS, CDR2 YFSETQ. The CDR3 length is 14 residues. The CDR3 reads CASSLADFSYEQYF. In DNA form, the CDR3 reads TGCGCCAGCAGCTTGGCGGACTTCTCCTACGAGCAGTACTTC.

In this sample, this clonotype turned up many times. This chain connects TRBV29-1 to TRBJ2-2; D call uncertain. The CDR3 sequence is 13 residues long. Germline CDR1 is SQVTM and CDR2 is ANQGSEA. V dropped 5 bases and J dropped 5 bases, with 12 bases sitting between them. DNA of the CDR3: TGCAGCGTTAAAGGGCCCCGGACCGGGGAGCTGTTTTTT. This translates into CSVKGPRTGELFF.